This T cell receptor beta chain was sequenced for a study of human T cells and chemical hapten exposure. The overall study: Reading of the patch tests, which applied 0.01% DPC to the upper back, occurred at 6 days. Study outcomes and limitations: As patch test score rose, PT1 expanded TCR counts tended to rise as well.

The time point: patch test 1, 2 weeks after DPC sensitization. Treatment defined: therapeutic diphenylcyclopropenone sensitization with weekly scalp DPC. Donors were 18 to 70-year-old alopecia patients suitable for DPC. Total RNA came from unfractionated whole blood. TCRdb reanalysed the RACE reads using MiXCR and keeps one entry per CDR3 protein. In the table there are roughly 190,000 distinct CDR3 sequences, more than 20% of which are singletons. The length of the CDR3 is 16 residues. Looked up from germline, CDR1 is DFQATT and CDR2 is SNEGSKA (reference sequence). Germline trimming cut 4 bases from V and 1 base from J; bases unmatched to any gene: 8. In this sample, this clonotype turned up a few times. Its target is not known.

The starting material was whole blood, obtained in connection with sensitization to the hapten diphenylcyclopropenone (DPC). The chain carries TRBV20-1 and TRBJ2-5; the match to TRBD2 covers 11 bases. This sequence was found in a woman aged 45 to 65 with alopecia areata. Some clones in this sample may be carry-over from other donors' samples. The CDR3 protein is CSAKRLAGGLQETQYF. The CDR3 bases are TGCAGTGCTAAGAGGCTAGCGGGAGGACTCCAAGAGACCCAGTACTTC.